A single sample is the source of the 2 T cell receptor beta chains below, sequenced in a study of glioma-infiltrating T cells after dendritic cell vaccination. Here immunoSEQ multiplex PCR was the method, and the copy in TCRdb shows in-frame clones only, minus some. The repertoire has fewer than 65,000 clones, around 89% of them found once; the top ten carry less than 6.5%. As to time point: after dendritic cell vaccination, including at tumor progression/relapse. The input for sequencing was blood, taken after dendritic cell vaccination. Receptors originate from a human donor with glioblastoma.

The J gene is TRBJ1-1, the V gene TRBV28; D is undetermined. Germline CDR1 MDHEN, CDR2 SYDVKM. The CDR3 is 11 residues long. Trimming cost V 6 bases and J 3 bases, with 5 bases left between them. In DNA form, the CDR3 reads TGTGCCAGCAGGAGGGACACTGAAGCTTTCTTT. Its protein is CASRRDTEAFF.

V gene TRBV6-1 combines with J gene TRBJ1-1; maybe TRBD1 (6 bases). CDR1 is MNHNS and CDR2 is SASEGT in the germline V gene. This CDR3 has 13 residues. V was trimmed by 8 bases and J by 1 base, leaving 11 bases between them. CDR3 sequence reads: CASGPQGNTEAFF. The CDR3 DNA is TGTGCCAGCGGCCCACAGGGGAACACTGAAGCTTTCTTT.